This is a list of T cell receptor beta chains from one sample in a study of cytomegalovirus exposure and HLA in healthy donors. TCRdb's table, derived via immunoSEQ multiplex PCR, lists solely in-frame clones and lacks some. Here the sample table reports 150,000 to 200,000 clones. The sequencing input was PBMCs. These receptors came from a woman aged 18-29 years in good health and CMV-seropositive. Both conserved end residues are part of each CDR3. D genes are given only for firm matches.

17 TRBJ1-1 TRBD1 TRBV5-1 CASSLDHTGGYITEAFF TGCGCCAGCAGCTTGGATCATACAGGGGGCTATATCACTGAAGCTTTCTTT
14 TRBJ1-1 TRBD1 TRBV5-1 CASSIRDRDTEAFF TGCGCCAGCAGCATCCGGGACAGGGACACTGAAGCTTTCTTT
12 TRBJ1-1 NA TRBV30 CAWSSLDLRAFF TGTGCCTGGAGTTCCCTGGACTTAAGGGCTTTCTTT
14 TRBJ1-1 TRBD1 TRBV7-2 CASSAGGGDTEAFF TGTGCCAGCAGCGCAGGGGGCGGGGACACTGAAGCTTTCTTT
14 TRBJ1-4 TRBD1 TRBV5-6 CASSYRGNSEKLFF TGTGCCAGCAGCTACAGGGGAAATAGTGAAAAACTGTTTTTT
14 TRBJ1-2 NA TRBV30 CAWSSPQGNYGYTF TGTGCCTGGAGTTCCCCCCAGGGGAACTATGGCTACACCTTC
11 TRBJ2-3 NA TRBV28 CASSSEDTQYF TGTGCCAGCAGTTCTGAGGATACGCAGTATTTT
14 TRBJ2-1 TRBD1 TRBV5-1 CASSSGTGSIAQFF TGCGCCAGCAGCTCCGGGACAGGGTCAATCGCTCAGTTCTTC
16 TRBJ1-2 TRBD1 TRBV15 CATSREITGVGYGYTF TGTGCCACCAGCAGAGAAATCACAGGGGTCGGGTATGGCTACACCTTC
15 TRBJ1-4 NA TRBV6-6 CASSYSEGANEKLFF TGTGCCAGCAGTTACTCGGAGGGAGCTAATGAAAAACTGTTTTTT
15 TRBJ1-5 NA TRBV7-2 CASSLAFGSNQPQHF TGTGCCAGCAGCTTAGCTTTCGGTAGCAATCAGCCCCAGCATTTT
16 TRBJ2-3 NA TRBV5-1 CASSLWDSPAADTQYF TGCGCCAGCAGCTTGTGGGACTCTCCGGCCGCGGATACGCAGTATTTT
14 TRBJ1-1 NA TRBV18 CASSPLRSDTEAFF TGTGCCAGCTCACCCCTCCGGTCTGACACTGAAGCTTTCTTT
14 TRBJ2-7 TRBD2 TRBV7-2 CASSLVGTSGEQYF TGTGCCAGCAGCTTAGTAGGGACTAGTGGCGAGCAGTACTTC
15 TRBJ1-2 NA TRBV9 CASSVATAARGAYTF TGTGCCAGCAGCGTAGCTACGGCGGCACGGGGAGCCTACACCTTC
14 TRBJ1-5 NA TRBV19 CASKNRDGNQPQHF TGTGCCAGTAAGAACAGGGACGGGAATCAGCCCCAGCATTTT
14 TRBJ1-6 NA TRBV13 CASSFGGAGSPLHF TGTGCCAGCAGCTTTGGTGGGGCCGGGTCACCCCTCCACTTT
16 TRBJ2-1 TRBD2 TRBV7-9 CASSSSGGPSYNEQFF TGTGCCAGCAGCTCTAGCGGGGGACCCTCCTACAATGAGCAGTTCTTC
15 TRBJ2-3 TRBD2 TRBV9 CASSVFGGSTDTQYF TGTGCCAGCAGCGTATTCGGGGGGAGCACAGATACGCAGTATTTT
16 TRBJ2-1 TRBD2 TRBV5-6 CASSPGRGVTYNEQFF TGTGCCAGCAGCCCCGGTCGGGGGGTCACCTACAATGAGCAGTTCTTC
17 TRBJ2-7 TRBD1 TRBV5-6 CASSLAGTGIGSYEQYF TGTGCCAGCAGCTTGGCGGGGACAGGGATTGGGTCCTACGAGCAGTACTTC
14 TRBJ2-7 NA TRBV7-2 CASSPRASSYEQYF TGTGCCAGCAGCCCGAGGGCCAGCTCCTACGAGCAGTACTTC
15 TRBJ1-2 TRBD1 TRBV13 CASSSSRQGVYGYTF TGTGCCAGCAGCTCGTCCAGACAGGGTGTGTATGGCTACACCTTC
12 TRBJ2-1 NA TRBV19 CASSIWHDEQFF TGTGCCAGTAGTATATGGCACGATGAGCAGTTCTTC
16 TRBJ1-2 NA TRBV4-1 CASSQEGAYTNYGYTF TGCGCCAGCAGCCAAGAAGGGGCCTACACTAACTATGGCTACACCTTC
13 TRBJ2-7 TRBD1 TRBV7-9 CASSLGTGTGGTF TGTGCCAGCAGCTTAGGGACTGGGACAGGGGGGACGTTC
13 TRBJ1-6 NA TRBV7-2 CASSPSGTPTLHF TGTGCCAGCAGCCCATCCGGGACTCCCACCCTCCACTTT
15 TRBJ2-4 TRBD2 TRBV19 CASNAGDVAKNIQYF TGTGCCAGTAATGCGGGGGATGTGGCCAAAAACATTCAGTACTTC
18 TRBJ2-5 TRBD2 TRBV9 CASSVTGTSGGAVETQYF TGTGCCAGCAGCGTAACCGGGACTAGCGGGGGGGCCGTAGAGACCCAGTACTTC
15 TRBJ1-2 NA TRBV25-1 CASSLTGLGTYGYTF TGTGCCAGCAGCCTAACGGGACTGGGAACTTATGGCTACACCTTC
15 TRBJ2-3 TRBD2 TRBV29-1 CSVERTSGVTDTQYF TGCAGCGTTGAAAGGACTAGCGGGGTCACAGATACGCAGTATTTT
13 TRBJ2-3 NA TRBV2 CAITRVGTDTQYF TGTGCCATCACCCGGGTGGGCACAGATACGCAGTATTTT
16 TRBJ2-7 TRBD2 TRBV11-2 CASSLVGAGGPYEQYF TGTGCCAGCAGCTTAGTAGGCGCGGGAGGCCCCTACGAGCAGTACTTC
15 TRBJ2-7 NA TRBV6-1 CASSDSGEPFYEQYF TGTGCCAGCAGTGATTCGGGGGAACCGTTCTACGAGCAGTACTTC
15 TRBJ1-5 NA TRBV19 CASSPSGVANQPQHF TGTGCCAGTAGTCCCTCAGGGGTGGCCAATCAGCCCCAGCATTTT
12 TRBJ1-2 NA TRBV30 CAWSNTGNGYTF TGTGCCTGGAGTAATACGGGGAATGGCTACACCTTC
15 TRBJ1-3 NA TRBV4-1 CASSVPGGSGNTIYF TGCGCCAGCAGCGTCCCCGGGGGATCTGGAAACACCATATATTTT
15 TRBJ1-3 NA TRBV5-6 CASSLRQDSGNTIYF TGTGCCAGCAGCTTGAGACAGGACTCTGGAAACACCATATATTTT
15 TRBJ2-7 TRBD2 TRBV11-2 CASRWGLDFTYEQYF TGTGCCAGCAGATGGGGACTAGATTTCACCTACGAGCAGTACTTC
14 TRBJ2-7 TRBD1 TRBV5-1 CASSLGGGIYEQYF TGCGCCAGCAGCTTGGGAGGGGGCATCTACGAGCAGTACTTC
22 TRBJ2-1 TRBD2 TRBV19 CASSGPLDRAGGAFELDNEQFF TGTGCCAGTAGCGGGCCACTAGATCGAGCGGGGGGCGCGTTTGAACTGGACAATGAGCAGTTCTTC
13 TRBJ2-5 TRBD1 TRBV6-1 CASSLDRQETQYF TGTGCCAGCAGTCTGGACAGGCAAGAGACCCAGTACTTC